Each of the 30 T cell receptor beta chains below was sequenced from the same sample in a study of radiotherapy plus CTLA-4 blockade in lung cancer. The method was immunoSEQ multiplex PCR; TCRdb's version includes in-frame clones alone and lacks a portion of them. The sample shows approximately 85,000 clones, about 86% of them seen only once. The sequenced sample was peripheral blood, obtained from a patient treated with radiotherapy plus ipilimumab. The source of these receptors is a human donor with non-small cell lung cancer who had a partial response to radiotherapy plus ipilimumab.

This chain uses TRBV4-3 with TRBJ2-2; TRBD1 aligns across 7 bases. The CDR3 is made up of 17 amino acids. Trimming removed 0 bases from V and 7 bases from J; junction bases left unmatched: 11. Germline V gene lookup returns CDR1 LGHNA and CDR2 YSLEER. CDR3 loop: CASSQEGVRQGNGELFF. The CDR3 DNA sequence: TGCGCCAGCAGCCAAGAAGGGGTGAGACAGGGTAACGGGGAGCTGTTTTTT.

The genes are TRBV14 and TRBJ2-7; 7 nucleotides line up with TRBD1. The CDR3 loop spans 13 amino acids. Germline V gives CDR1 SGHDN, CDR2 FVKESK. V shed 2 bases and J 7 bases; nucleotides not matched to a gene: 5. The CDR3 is CASSQIRGTEQYV. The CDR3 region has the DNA TGTGCCAGCAGCCAAATCAGGGGGACAGAGCAGTACGTC.

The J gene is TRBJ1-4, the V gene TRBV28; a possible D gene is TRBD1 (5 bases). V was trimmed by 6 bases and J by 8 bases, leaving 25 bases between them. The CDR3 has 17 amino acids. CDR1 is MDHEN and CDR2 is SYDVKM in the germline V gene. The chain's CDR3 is CASSLAREGSIYEKLFF. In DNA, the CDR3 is TGTGCCAGCAGCCTGGCCAGGGAGGGTTCGATATACGAAAAACTGTTTTTT.

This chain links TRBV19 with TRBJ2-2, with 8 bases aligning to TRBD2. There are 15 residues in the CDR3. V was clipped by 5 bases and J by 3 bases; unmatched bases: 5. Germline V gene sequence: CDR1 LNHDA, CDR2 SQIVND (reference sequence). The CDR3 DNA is TGTGCCAGTAGTCCAGCGGGAGTAGACACCGGGGAGCTGTTTTTT. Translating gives CASSPAGVDTGELFF.

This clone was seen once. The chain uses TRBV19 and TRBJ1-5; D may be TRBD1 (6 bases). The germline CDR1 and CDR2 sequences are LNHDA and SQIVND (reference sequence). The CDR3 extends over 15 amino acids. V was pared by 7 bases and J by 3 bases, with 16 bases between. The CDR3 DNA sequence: TGTGCCAGTACCCTCCAGGGGAACGCCAATCAGCCCCAGCATTTT. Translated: CASTLQGNANQPQHF.

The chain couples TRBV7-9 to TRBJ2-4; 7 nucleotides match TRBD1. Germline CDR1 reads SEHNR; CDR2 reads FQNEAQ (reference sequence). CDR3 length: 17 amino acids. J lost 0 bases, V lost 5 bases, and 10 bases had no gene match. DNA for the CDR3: TGTGCCAGCAGCGCGTCGACAGGGAGACTAGCCAAAAACATTCAGTACTTC. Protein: CASSASTGRLAKNIQYF.

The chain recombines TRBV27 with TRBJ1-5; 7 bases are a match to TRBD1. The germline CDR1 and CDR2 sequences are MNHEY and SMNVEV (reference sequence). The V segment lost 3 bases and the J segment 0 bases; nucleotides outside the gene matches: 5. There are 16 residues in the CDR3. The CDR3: CASSLDRRYSNQPQHF. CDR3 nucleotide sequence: TGTGCCAGCAGTTTGGACAGGCGGTATAGCAATCAGCCCCAGCATTTT.

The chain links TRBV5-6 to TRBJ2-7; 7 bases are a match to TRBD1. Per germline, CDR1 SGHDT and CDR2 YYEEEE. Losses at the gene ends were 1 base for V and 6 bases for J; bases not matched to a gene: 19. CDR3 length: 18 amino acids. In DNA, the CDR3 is TGTGCCAGCAGCTTGCTTGGGGTCGGAGCAGGGGGATTAGGCGAGCAGTACTTC. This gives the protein CASSLLGVGAGGLGEQYF.

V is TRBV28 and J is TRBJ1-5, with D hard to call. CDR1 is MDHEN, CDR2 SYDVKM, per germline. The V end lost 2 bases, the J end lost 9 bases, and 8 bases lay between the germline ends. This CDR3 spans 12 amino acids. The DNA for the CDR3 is TGTGCCAGCAGTTTACAAGGAGGGCCCCAGCATTTT. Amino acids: CASSLQGGPQHF.

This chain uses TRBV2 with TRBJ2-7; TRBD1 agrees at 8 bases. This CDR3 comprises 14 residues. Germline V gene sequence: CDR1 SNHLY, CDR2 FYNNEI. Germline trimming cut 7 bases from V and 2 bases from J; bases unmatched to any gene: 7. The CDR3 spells CASTQGAGTYEQYF. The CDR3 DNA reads TGTGCCAGCACTCAGGGGGCAGGGACCTACGAGCAGTACTTC.

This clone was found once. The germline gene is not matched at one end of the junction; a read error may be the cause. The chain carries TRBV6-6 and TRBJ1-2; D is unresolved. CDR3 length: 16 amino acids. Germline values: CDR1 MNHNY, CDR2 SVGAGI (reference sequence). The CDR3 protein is CAGSLFGGELNYGYTF. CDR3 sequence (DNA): TGTGCCGGCAGCCTATTCGGCGGGGAGCTTAACTATGGCTACACCTTC.

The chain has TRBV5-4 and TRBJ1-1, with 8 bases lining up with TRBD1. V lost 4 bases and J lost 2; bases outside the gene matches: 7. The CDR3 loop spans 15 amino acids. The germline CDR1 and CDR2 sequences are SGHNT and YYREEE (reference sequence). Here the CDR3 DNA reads TGTGCCAGCAGCCCATCCGGGACAGGTAACACTGAAGCTTTCTTT. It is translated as CASSPSGTGNTEAFF.

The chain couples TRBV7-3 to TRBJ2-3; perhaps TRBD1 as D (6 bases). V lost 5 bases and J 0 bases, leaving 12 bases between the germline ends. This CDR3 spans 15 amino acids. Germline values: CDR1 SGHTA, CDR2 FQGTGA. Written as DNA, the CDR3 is TGTGCCAGCAGCCCCGGACAGAGTAGCACAGATACGCAGTATTTT. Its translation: CASSPGQSSTDTQYF.

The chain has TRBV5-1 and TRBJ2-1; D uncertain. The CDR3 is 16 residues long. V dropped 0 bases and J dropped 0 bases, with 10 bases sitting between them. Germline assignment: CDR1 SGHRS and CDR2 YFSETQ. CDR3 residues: CASSLEASSSYNEQFF. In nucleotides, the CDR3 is TGCGCCAGCAGCTTGGAAGCGAGTAGCTCCTACAATGAGCAGTTCTTC. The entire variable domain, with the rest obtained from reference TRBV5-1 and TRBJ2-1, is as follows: KAGVTQTPRYLIKTRGQQVTLSCSPISGHRSVSWYQQTPGQGLQFLFEYFSETQRNKGNFPGRFSGRQFSNSRSEMNVSTLELGDSALYLCASSLEASSSYNEQFFGPGTRLTVL.

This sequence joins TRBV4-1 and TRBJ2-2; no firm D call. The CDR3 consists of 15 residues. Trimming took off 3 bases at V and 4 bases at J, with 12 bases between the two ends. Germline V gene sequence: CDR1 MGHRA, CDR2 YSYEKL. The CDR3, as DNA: TGCGCCAGCAGCCACCCTATCGCCCTCACCGGGGAGCTGTTTTTT. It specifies CASSHPIALTGELFF.

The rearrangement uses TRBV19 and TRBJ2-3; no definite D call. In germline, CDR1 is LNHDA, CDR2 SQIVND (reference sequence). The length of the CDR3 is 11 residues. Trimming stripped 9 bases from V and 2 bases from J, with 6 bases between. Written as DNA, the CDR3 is TGTGCCAGCCAGAACACAGATACGCAGTATTTT. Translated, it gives CASQNTDTQYF.

The CDR3 spells CASSGSLGVYEQYV. CDR3 bases: TGTGCCAGCAGTGGGTCTCTAGGGGTCTACGAGCAGTACGTC. J is TRBJ2-7 and V is TRBV6-5; TRBD1 might be the D (5 bases). The germline V and J ends were trimmed by 5 bases and 3 bases, with 14 bases remaining between them. Germline CDR1 MNHEY, CDR2 SVGAGI. This CDR3 is 14 amino acids long.

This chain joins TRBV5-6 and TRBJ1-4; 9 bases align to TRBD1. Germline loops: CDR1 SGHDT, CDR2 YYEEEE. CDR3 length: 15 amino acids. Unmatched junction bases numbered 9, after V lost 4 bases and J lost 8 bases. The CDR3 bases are TGTGCCAGCAGCCTGCTGGGACAGGGAGGCGAAAAACTGTTTTTT. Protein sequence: CASSLLGQGGEKLFF.

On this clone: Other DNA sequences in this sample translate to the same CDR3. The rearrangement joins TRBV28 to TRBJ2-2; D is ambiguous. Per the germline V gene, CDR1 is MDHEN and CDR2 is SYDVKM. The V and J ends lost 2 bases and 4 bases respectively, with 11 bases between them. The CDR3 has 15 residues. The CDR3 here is CASSLPVVSTGELFF. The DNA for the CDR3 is TGTGCCAGCAGTTTACCGGTCGTGAGCACCGGGGAGCTGTTTTTT.

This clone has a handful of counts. CDR3 DNA sequence: TGTGCCTGGAGTGTACCGGTCGTCGCGGGAGGGCCCTCTGGGGCCAACGTCCTGACTTTC. This codes for CAWSVPVVAGGPSGANVLTF. The chain recombines TRBV30 with TRBJ2-6; 9 bases fit TRBD2. Germline trimming cut 0 bases from V and 0 bases from J; bases unmatched to any gene: 12. There are 20 residues in the CDR3. CDR1 and CDR2 (germline): GTSNPN, SVGIG (reference sequence).

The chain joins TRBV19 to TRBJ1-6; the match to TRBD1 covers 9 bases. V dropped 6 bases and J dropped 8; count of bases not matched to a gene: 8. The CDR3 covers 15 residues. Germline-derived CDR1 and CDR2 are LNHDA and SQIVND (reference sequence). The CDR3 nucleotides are TGTGCCAGTAGGGGACCCGGGACAGGGCATTCACCCCTCCACTTT. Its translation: CASRGPGTGHSPLHF.

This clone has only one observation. The CDR3 loop is CASSSQGLEQYV. The CDR3 DNA follows: TGTGCCAGCTCATCTCAGGGTCTCGAGCAGTACGTC. The chain is built from TRBV18 and TRBJ2-7, with D possibly TRBD1 on 5 matching bases. The germline V and J ends were trimmed by 5 bases and 6 bases, with 11 bases remaining between them. CDR1 and CDR2 (germline): KGHSH, LQKENI. The CDR3 contains 12 residues.

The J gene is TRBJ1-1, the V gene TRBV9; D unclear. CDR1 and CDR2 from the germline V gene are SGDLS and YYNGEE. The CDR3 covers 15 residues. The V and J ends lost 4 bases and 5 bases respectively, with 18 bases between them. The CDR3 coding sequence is TGTGCCAGCAGCCCAGCGGCGGTAGGAGTAACTGAAGCTTTCTTT. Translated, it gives CASSPAAVGVTEAFF. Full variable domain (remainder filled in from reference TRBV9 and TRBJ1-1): DSGVTQTPKHLITATGQRVTLRCSPRSGDLSVYWYQQSLDQGLQFLIQYYNGEERAKGNILERFSAQQFPDLHSELNLSSLELGDSALYFCASSPAAVGVTEAFFGQGTRLTVV.

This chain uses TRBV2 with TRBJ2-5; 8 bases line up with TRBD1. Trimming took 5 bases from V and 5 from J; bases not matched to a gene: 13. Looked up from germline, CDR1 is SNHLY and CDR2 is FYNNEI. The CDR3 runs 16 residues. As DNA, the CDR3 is TGTGCCAGCAGTTTCGATCGGACAGGGAAAACGGAGACCCAGTACTTC. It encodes CASSFDRTGKTETQYF.

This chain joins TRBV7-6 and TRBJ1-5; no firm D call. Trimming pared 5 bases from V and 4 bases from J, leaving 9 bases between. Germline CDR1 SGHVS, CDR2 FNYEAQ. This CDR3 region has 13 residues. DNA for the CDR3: TGTGCCAGCAGCCCTTCTCAGAATCAGCCCCAGCATTTT. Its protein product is CASSPSQNQPQHF.

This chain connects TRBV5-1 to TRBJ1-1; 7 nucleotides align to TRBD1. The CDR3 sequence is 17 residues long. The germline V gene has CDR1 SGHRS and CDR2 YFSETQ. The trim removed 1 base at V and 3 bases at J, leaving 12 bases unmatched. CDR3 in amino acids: CASSLFRGDREDTEAFF. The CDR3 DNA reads TGCGCCAGCAGCTTGTTTCGGGGCGACAGGGAAGACACTGAAGCTTTCTTT.

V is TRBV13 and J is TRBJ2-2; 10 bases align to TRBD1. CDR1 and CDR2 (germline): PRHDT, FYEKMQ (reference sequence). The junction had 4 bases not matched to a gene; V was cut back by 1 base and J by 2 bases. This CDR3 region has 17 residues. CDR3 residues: CASSLVRQGANTGELFF. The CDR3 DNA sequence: TGTGCCAGCAGCTTAGTGAGACAGGGGGCCAACACCGGGGAGCTGTTTTTT.

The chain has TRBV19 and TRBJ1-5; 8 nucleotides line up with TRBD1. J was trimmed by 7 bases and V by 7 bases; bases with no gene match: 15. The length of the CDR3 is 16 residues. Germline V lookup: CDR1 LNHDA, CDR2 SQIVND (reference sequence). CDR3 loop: CASIPRGTGEGQPQHF. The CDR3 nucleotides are TGTGCCAGTATTCCCAGGGGGACAGGAGAAGGGCAGCCCCAGCATTTT.

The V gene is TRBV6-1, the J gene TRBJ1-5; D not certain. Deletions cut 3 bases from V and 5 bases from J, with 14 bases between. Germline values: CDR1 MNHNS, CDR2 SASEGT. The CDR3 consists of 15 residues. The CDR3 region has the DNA TGTGCCAGCAGTGATCGGGGTGGGTGGTATCAGCCCCAGCATTTT. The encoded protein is CASSDRGGWYQPQHF.

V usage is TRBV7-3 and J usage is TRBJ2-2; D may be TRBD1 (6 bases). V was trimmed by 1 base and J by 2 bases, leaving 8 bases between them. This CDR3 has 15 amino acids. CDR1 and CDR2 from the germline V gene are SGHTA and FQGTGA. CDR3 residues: CASSLNRDNTGELFF. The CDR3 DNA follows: TGTGCCAGCAGCTTAAACAGGGACAACACCGGGGAGCTGTTTTTT.